This T cell receptor (beta chain) comes out of a study of blood T cell repertoires in COVID-19. Study overall: PBMCs, B-cell-depleted T cells, or T cells provided the cDNA or gDNA that made up the material.

The CDR3 totals 13 residues. V shed 0 bases and J shed 3 bases, with 6 bases lying between them. Looked up from germline, CDR1 is MGHRA and CDR2 is YSYEKL. In assigning cohorts, the study relied on participant-reported clinical history. As handled by the study authors: Amplification of reference gene primers was used by the study to estimate nucleated cell counts. TCRdb's copy holds only in-frame clones and misses some; the assay was immunoSEQ multiplex PCR. V, J and clone size reflect that table, while D and trimming were determined from the DNA. This table has approximately 180,000 clones, roughly 89% appearing once.

The sequenced material came from PBMCs or T cells enriched from blood (not recorded which). The V and J genes are TRBV4-1 and TRBJ2-7; TRBD1 is a possible D gene (6 bases). This TCR was sampled from a woman between 40 and 55 years old with acute COVID-19. Written as DNA, the CDR3 is TGCGCCAGCAGCCAAGAAGGGGGCTACGAGCAGTACTTC. Translated: CASSQEGGYEQYF.